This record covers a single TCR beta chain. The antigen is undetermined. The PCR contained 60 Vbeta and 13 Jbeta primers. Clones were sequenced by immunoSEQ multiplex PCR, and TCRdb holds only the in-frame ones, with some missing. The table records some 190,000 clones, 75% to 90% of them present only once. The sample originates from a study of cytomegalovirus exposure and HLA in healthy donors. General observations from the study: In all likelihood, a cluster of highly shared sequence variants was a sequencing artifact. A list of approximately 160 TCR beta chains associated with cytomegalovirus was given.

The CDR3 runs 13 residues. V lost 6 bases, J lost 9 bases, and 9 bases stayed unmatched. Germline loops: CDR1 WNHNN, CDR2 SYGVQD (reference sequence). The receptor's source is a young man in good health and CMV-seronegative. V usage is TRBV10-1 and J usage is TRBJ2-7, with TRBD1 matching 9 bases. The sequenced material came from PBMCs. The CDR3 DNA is TGCGCCAGCAGCGACTCCCGACAGGGGGGGCAGTACTTC. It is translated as CASSDSRQGGQYF.